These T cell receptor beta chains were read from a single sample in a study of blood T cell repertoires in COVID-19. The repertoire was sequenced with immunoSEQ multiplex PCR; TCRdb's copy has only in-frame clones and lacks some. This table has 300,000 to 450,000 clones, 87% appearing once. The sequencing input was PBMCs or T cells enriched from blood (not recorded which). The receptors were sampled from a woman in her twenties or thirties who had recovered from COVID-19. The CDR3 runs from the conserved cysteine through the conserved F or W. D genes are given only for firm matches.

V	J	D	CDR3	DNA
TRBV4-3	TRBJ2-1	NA	CASSQEVKGRLGNEQFF	TGCGCCAGCAGCCAAGAGGTAAAGGGCAGACTAGGGAATGAGCAGTTCTTC
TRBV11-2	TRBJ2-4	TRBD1	CASSLGQGANIQYF	TGTGCCAGCAGCTTAGGACAGGGGGCGAACATTCAGTACTTC
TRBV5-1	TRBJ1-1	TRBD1	CASSAGDRGNTEAFF	TGCGCCAGCAGCGCGGGGGACAGGGGGAACACTGAAGCTTTCTTT
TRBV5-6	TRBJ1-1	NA	CASSDPTQGPTEAFF	TGTGCCAGCAGCGACCCCACACAGGGTCCCACTGAAGCTTTCTTT
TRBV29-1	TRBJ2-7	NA	CSVVAGPFYEQYF	TGCAGCGTTGTGGCGGGACCGTTCTACGAGCAGTACTTC
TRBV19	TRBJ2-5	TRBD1	CASSTDRGRLETQYF	TGTGCCAGTAGTACGGACAGGGGGCGCCTGGAGACCCAGTACTTC
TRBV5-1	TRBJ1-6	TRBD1	CASTLGGTGDSFYNSPLHF	TGCGCCAGCACCCTTGGAGGGACAGGCGATTCCTTCTATAATTCACCCCTCCACTTT
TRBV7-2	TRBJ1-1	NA	CASSLVGGLNTEAFF	TGTGCCAGCAGCTTAGTTGGAGGTCTGAACACTGAAGCTTTCTTT
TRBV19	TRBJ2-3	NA	CASSSRLAPDTQYF	TGTGCCAGTAGCTCTCGCCTTGCGCCGGATACGCAGTATTTT
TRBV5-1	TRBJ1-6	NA	CASSLRTGGALSSSPLHF	TGCGCCAGCAGCTTGCGGACGGGGGGGGCTCTCTCTAGTTCACCCCTCCACTTT
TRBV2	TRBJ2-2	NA	CASSSTGTDTGELFF	TGTGCCAGCAGCTCCACCGGGACTGACACCGGGGAGCTGTTTTTT
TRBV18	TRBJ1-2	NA	CASSPPTGSYGYTF	TGTGCCAGCTCACCCCCAACAGGGTCCTATGGCTACACCTTC
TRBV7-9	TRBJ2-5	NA	CASSDPGAGETQYF	TGTGCCAGCAGCGACCCAGGTGCCGGAGAGACCCAGTACTTC
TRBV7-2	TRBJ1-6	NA	CASSLPRAANSPLHF	TGTGCCAGCAGCTTACCCAGGGCGGCTAATTCACCCCTCCACTTT
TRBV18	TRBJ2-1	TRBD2	CASSPPTSSNYNEQFF	TGTGCCAGCTCACCACCGACTAGCTCGAACTACAATGAGCAGTTCTTC
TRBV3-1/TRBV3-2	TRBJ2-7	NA	CASSQVGGSYEQYF	TGTGCCAGCAGCCAAGTAGGGGGAAGCTACGAGCAGTACTTC
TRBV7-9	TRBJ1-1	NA	CASSLGAGVATEAFF	TGTGCCAGCAGCTTAGGGGCGGGAGTCGCCACTGAAGCTTTCTTT
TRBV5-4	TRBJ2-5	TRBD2	CASSLRTSGGAETQYF	TGTGCCAGCAGCCTCCGGACTAGCGGGGGGGCGGAGACCCAGTACTTC
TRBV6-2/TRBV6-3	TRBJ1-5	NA	CASSYGGNGQPQHF	TGTGCCAGCAGTTACGGAGGGAATGGACAGCCCCAGCATTTT